This T cell receptor beta chain was recovered during a study of T cell changes during pregnancy in multiple sclerosis. This clone appeared once. Only in-frame clones appear in the TCRdb table, and some are missing; sequencing was by immunoSEQ multiplex PCR. The repertoire holds around 81,000 clones, with roughly 92% as singletons. The sample was peripheral blood, taken after pregnancy. This receptor was taken from a female donor in good health, enrolled as a control in a pregnancy study.

CDR3 in DNA: TGTGCCAGCAGCCAACTGGACAGGACAAGCTCTGGGGCCAACGTCCTGACTTTC. Translating it yields CASSQLDRTSSGANVLTF. The chain carries TRBV4-2 and TRBJ2-6; 7 positions agree with TRBD1. Per the germline V gene, CDR1 is LGHNA and CDR2 is YNFKEQ. The V and J ends lost 2 bases and 0 bases, in that order; junction bases with no gene match: 7. This CDR3 spans 18 amino acids.